A selection of T cell receptor beta chains follows, all from one sample in a study of T-cell reconstitution after alpha-beta-depleted transplantation in children. One entry per CDR3 protein, called by TCRdb with MiXCR from the PCR reads. The profile shows around 500,000 distinct CDR3 sequences, about an eighth of them singletons. The sample here was PBMCs from the stem cell graft donor, taken from the stem cell graft. These receptors were obtained from a human donor who donated a stem cell graft to a child with combined immunodeficiency. CDR3s include the opening cysteine and the closing phenylalanine or tryptophan. A D gene is named only where the DNA matches it firmly. The size of a clone is reported for some rows only, either as once, few or many, or as a class for expanded clones.

J gene: TRBJ2-3; V gene: TRBV5-1; D gene: TRBD1; clone size: .; CDR3 DNA: TGCGCCAGTAAGGGCGGACAGGCTCGAACAGATACGCAGTATTTT; CDR3 protein: CASKGGQARTDTQYF
J gene: TRBJ2-3; V gene: TRBV30; D gene: .; clone size: .; CDR3 DNA: TGTGCCTGGAATGGGGTCGGGGATACGCAGTATTTT; CDR3 protein: CAWNGVGDTQYF
J gene: TRBJ2-5; V gene: TRBV10-3; D gene: .; clone size: .; CDR3 DNA: TGTGCCATCAGCAAAGACAGATTTAATAAAGAGACCCAGTACTTC; CDR3 protein: CAISKDRFNKETQYF
J gene: TRBJ1-1; V gene: TRBV7-9; D gene: .; clone size: many; CDR3 DNA: TGTGCCAGCAGCCGTGAAGCTTTCTTT; CDR3 protein: CASSREAFF
J gene: TRBJ2-3; V gene: TRBV12-3/TRBV12-4; D gene: .; clone size: .; CDR3 DNA: TGTGCCAGCAGTTTCCCGGGGCAGACGCAGTATTTT; CDR3 protein: CASSFPGQTQYF
J gene: TRBJ2-5; V gene: TRBV5-1; D gene: .; clone size: few; CDR3 DNA: TGCGCCAGCAGCCCTACAGGTGGGGATCAAGAGACCCAGTACTTC; CDR3 protein: CASSPTGGDQETQYF
J gene: TRBJ2-1; V gene: TRBV11-2; D gene: TRBD2; clone size: .; CDR3 DNA: TGTGCCAGCAGCTTAGGGACTAGCGGGAGAGCGTCCTACAATGAGCAGTTCTTC; CDR3 protein: CASSLGTSGRASYNEQFF
J gene: TRBJ2-7; V gene: TRBV6-1; D gene: TRBD1; clone size: few; CDR3 DNA: TGTGCCAGCAGGGGCAGGGGGATTTACGAGCAGTACTTC; CDR3 protein: CASRGRGIYEQYF
J gene: TRBJ2-7; V gene: TRBV7-9; D gene: .; clone size: few; CDR3 DNA: TGTGCCAGCAGCCGAGGGGGGGTCGAGCAGTACTTC; CDR3 protein: CASSRGGVEQYF
J gene: TRBJ1-1; V gene: TRBV12-3/TRBV12-4; D gene: .; clone size: many; CDR3 DNA: TGTGCCAGCAGTTTAAGCGCTGAAGCTTTCTTT; CDR3 protein: CASSLSAEAFF
J gene: TRBJ2-3; V gene: TRBV2; D gene: TRBD1; clone size: few; CDR3 DNA: TGTGCCAGCAGATCGTCCGGGACAGGGATCCGAAGGGCAGATACGCAGTATTTT; CDR3 protein: CASRSSGTGIRRADTQYF
J gene: TRBJ2-1; V gene: TRBV24-1; D gene: .; clone size: few; CDR3 DNA: TGTGCCACCAAAAACCCCGCAGGGGAGCAGTTCTTC; CDR3 protein: CATKNPAGEQFF
J gene: TRBJ2-1; V gene: TRBV5-6; D gene: .; clone size: .; CDR3 DNA: TGTGCCAGCAGCTCGACGACTAGATTGAGGATTTACAATGAGCAGTTCTTC; CDR3 protein: CASSSTTRLRIYNEQFF
J gene: TRBJ2-2; V gene: TRBV4-3; D gene: TRBD1; clone size: few; CDR3 DNA: TGCGCCAGCAGCCATCAGGGGGCGCCCGGGGAGCTGTTTTTT; CDR3 protein: CASSHQGAPGELFF
J gene: TRBJ1-5; V gene: TRBV20-1; D gene: .; clone size: few; CDR3 DNA: TGCAGTGCCACTAGGCGGGGGCCCCGTCAGCCCCAGCATTTT; CDR3 protein: CSATRRGPRQPQHF